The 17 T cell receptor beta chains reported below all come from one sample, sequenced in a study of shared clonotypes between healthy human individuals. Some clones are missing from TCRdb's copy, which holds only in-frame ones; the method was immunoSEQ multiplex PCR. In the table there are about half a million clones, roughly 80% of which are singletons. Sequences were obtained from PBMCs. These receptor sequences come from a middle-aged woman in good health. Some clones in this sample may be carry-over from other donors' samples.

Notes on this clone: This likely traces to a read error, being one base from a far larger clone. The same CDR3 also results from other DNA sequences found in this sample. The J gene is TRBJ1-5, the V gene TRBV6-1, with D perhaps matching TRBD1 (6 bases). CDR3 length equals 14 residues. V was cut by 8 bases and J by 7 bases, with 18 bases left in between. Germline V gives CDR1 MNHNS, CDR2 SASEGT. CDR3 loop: CASAPEGGVQPQHF. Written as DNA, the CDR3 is TGTGCCAGCGCCCCCGAGGGGGGGGTCCAGCCCCAGCATTTT.

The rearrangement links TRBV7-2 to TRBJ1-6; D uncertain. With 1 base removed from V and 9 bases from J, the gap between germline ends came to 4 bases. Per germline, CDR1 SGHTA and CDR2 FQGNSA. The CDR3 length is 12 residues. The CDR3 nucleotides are TGTGCCAGCAGCTTAGGGATTTCACCCCTCCACTTT. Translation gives CASSLGISPLHF.

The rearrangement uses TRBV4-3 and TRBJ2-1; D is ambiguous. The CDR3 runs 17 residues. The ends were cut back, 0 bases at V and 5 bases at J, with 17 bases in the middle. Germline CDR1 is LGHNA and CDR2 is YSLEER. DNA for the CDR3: TGCGCCAGCAGCCAAGATGTCGGCAGACATCGCGACAATGAGCAGTTCTTC. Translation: CASSQDVGRHRDNEQFF.

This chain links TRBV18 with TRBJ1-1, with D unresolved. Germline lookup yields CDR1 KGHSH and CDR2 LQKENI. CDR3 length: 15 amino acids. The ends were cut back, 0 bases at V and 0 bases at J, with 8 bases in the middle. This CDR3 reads CASSPPGRMNTEAFF. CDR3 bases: TGTGCCAGCTCACCACCTGGACGGATGAACACTGAAGCTTTCTTT.

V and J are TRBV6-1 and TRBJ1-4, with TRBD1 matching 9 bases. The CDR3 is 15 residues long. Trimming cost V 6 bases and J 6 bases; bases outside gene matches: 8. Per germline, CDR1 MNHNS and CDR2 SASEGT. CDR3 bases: TGTGCCAGCAGCGAACAGACAGGGGGGTATGAAAAACTGTTTTTT. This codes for CASSEQTGGYEKLFF.

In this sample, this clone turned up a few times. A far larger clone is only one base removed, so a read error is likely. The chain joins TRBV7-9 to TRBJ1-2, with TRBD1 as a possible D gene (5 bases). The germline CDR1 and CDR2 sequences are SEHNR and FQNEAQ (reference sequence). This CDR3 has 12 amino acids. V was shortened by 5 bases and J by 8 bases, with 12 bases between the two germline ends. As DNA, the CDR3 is TGTGCCAGCAGCCTAGACAGTATCGGCTACACCTTC. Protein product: CASSLDSIGYTF.

CDR3 region: CASSLVAGPSSYEQYF. CDR3 nucleotides: TGTGCCAGCAGCTTGGTAGCGGGACCCAGCTCCTACGAGCAGTACTTC. The chain links TRBV5-6 to TRBJ2-7; 8 nucleotides line up with TRBD2. Germline V gene sequence: CDR1 SGHDT, CDR2 YYEEEE. This CDR3 is built from 16 residues. V dropped 0 bases and J dropped 0; count of bases not matched to a gene: 5.

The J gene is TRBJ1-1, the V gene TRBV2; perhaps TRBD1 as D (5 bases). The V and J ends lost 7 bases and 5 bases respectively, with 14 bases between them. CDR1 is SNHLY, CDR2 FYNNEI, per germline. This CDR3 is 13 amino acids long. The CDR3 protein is CASNLEGRTEAFF. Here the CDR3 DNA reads TGTGCCAGCAATTTGGAGGGGAGGACTGAAGCTTTCTTT.

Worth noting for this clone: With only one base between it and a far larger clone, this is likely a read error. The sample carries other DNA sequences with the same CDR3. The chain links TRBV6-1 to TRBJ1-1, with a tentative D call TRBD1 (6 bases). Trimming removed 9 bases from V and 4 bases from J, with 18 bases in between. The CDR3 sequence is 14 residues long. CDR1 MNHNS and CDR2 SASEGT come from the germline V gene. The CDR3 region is CASTEMRGSTEAFF. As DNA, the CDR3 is TGTGCCAGTACCGAGATGAGGGGGTCCACTGAAGCTTTCTTT.

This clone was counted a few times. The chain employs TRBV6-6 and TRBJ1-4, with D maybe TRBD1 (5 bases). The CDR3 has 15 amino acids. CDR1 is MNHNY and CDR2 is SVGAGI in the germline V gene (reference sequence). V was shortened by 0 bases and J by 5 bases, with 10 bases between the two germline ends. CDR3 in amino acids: CASSYSDTINEKLFF. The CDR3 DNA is TGTGCCAGCAGTTACTCGGACACGATAAATGAAAAACTGTTTTTT.

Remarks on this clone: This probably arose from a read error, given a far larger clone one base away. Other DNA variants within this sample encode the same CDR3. This chain's CDR3 is CASSEISRVLARDTEAFF. The DNA for the CDR3 is TGTGCCAGCAGTGAAATCTCCAGGGTTTTAGCCCGGGACACTGAAGCTTTCTTT. The chain couples TRBV6-1 to TRBJ1-1; possibly TRBD1 for D (5 bases). The CDR3 spans 18 residues. V lost 2 bases and J 3 bases, leaving 22 bases between the germline ends. In germline, CDR1 is MNHNS, CDR2 SASEGT.

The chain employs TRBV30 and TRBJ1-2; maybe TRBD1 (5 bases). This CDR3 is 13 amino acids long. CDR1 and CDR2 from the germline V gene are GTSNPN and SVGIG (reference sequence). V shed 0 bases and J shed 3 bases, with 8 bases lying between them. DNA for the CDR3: TGTGCCTGGAGTGTAGGGGCCTACTATGGCTACACCTTC. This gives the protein CAWSVGAYYGYTF. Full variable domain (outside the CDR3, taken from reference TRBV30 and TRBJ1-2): SQTIHQWPATLVQPVGSPLSLECTVEGTSNPNLYWYRQAAGRGLQLLFYSVGIGQISSEVPQNLSASRPQDRQFILSSKKLLLSDSGFYLCAWSVGAYYGYTFGSGTRLTVV.

CDR3 protein: CAWSTGTGDEKLFF. In nucleotides, the CDR3 is TGTGCCTGGAGCACCGGGACAGGGGATGAAAAACTGTTTTTT. The chain recombines TRBV30 with TRBJ1-4; 10 nucleotides line up with TRBD1. The CDR3 length is 14 residues. After removal of 3 bases from V and 6 bases from J, the junction contained 4 bases not matched to a gene. Germline CDR1 is GTSNPN and CDR2 is SVGIG (reference sequence).

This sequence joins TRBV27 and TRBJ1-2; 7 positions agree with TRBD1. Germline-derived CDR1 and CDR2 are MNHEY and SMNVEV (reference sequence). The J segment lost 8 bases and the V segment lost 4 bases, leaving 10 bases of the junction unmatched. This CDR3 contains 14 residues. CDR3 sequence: CASSSAPGQRGYTF. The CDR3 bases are TGTGCCAGCAGTTCAGCTCCGGGACAGCGCGGCTACACCTTC.

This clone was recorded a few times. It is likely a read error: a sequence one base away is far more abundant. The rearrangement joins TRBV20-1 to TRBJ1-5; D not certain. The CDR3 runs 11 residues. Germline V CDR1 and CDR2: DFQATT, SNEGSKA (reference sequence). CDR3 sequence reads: CSAKSNQPLHF. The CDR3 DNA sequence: TGCAGTGCTAAGAGCAATCAGCCCCTGCATTTT.

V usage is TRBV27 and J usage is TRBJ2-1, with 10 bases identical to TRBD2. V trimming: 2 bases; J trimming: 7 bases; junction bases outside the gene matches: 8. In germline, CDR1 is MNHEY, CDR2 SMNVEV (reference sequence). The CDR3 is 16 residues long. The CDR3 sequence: CASSLNPAGGRNEQFF. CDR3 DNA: TGTGCCAGCAGTTTAAACCCAGCGGGAGGGCGTAATGAGCAGTTCTTC.

The CDR3 bases are TGCGCCAGCAGCTTGGACAGCGGGAGTACGTACGAGCAGTACTTC. Encoded protein: CASSLDSGSTYEQYF. This chain uses TRBV5-1 with TRBJ2-7; 8 bases match TRBD2. After removal of 0 bases from V and 4 bases from J, the junction contained 6 bases not matched to a gene. The CDR3 consists of 15 residues. Looked up from germline, CDR1 is SGHRS and CDR2 is YFSETQ. Full variable domain (missing parts from reference TRBV5-1 and TRBJ2-7): KAGVTQTPRYLIKTRGQQVTLSCSPISGHRSVSWYQQTPGQGLQFLFEYFSETQRNKGNFPGRFSGRQFSNSRSEMNVSTLELGDSALYLCASSLDSGSTYEQYFGPGTRLTVT.